Below, 21 T cell receptor beta chains from the same sample are listed, as sequenced in a study of T cell repertoires and HLA-DP antigens. For these receptors, no antigen is known. The repertoire was sequenced with immunoSEQ multiplex PCR; TCRdb's copy has only in-frame clones and lacks some. In the table there are roughly 70,000 clones, 80% of which are singletons. Sequenced sample: CD4+ T cells from PBMCs. These receptor sequences come from a man aged 55 to 69 in good health and CMV-seronegative.

The rearrangement links TRBV5-4 to TRBJ2-1; D may be TRBD1 or TRBD2 (5 bases each). V lost 1 base and J 10 bases, leaving 15 bases between the germline ends. CDR1 is SGHNT and CDR2 is YYREEE in the germline V gene (reference sequence). The CDR3 covers 14 residues. The CDR3 spells CASSLMGPQGEQFF. As DNA, the CDR3 is TGTGCCAGCAGCTTGATGGGACCGCAGGGAGAGCAGTTCTTC.

The chain carries TRBV7-9 and TRBJ1-4; TRBD1 might be the D (6 bases). This CDR3 is 15 amino acids long. V lost 2 bases to trimming and J lost 8 bases, with 15 bases between them. CDR1 and CDR2 (germline): SEHNR, FQNEAQ (reference sequence). The CDR3 DNA sequence: TGTGCCAGCAGCTTACGGACAGCCGGGGGGGAAAAACTGTTTTTT. Its translation: CASSLRTAGGEKLFF.

This rearrangement joins TRBV6-5 to TRBJ2-2; tentatively, D is TRBD1 (6 bases). V was trimmed by 5 bases and J by 3 bases, leaving 13 bases between them. The germline V gene has CDR1 MNHEY and CDR2 SVGAGI. The CDR3 sequence is 15 residues long. CDR3 bases: TGTGCCAGCAGTAGACAGGAATTCCACACCGGGGAGCTGTTTTTT. As protein: CASSRQEFHTGELFF.

This sequence joins TRBV9 and TRBJ1-1; D gene ambiguous. Germline lookup yields CDR1 SGDLS and CDR2 YYNGEE. There are 14 residues in the CDR3. V shed 0 bases and J shed 0 bases, with 6 bases lying between them. The CDR3 DNA sequence: TGTGCCAGCAGCGTAGACAGCATGAACACTGAAGCTTTCTTT. This gives the protein CASSVDSMNTEAFF.

The rearrangement joins TRBV4-1 to TRBJ2-1; 8 bases are a match to TRBD2. Germline CDR1 reads MGHRA; CDR2 reads YSYEKL. Unmatched junction bases numbered 6, after V lost 1 base and J lost 4 bases. This CDR3 comprises 16 residues. CDR3 loop: CASSQGGAGAYNEQFF. In DNA, the CDR3 is TGCGCCAGCAGCCAAGGGGGAGCGGGAGCGTACAATGAGCAGTTCTTC.

This clone was counted a few times. V and J are TRBV28 and TRBJ2-3, with a weak D call TRBD2 (7 bases). Germline lookup yields CDR1 MDHEN and CDR2 SYDVKM. This CDR3 has 14 residues. Trimming left V 6 bases short and J 2 bases short, with 12 bases between. DNA for the CDR3: TGTGCCAGCAGGGGGGGGGCCCTCACAGATACGCAGTATTTT. It is translated as CASRGGALTDTQYF.

V gene TRBV7-2 combines with J gene TRBJ2-4; 7 positions match TRBD1. CDR3 length: 16 amino acids. Germline V gene lookup returns CDR1 SGHTA and CDR2 FQGNSA. J lost 7 bases, V lost 0 bases, and 9 bases had no gene match. DNA of the CDR3: TGTGCCAGCAGCTTAGCGTCGACAGGGTCTGGGAACATTCAGTACTTC. Translated: CASSLASTGSGNIQYF.

The chain combines TRBV4-1 with TRBJ2-1; a possible D gene is TRBD2 (6 bases). V was cut by 4 bases and J by 8 bases, with 12 bases left in between. This CDR3 is built from 13 residues. Germline-derived CDR1 and CDR2 are MGHRA and YSYEKL. CDR3: CASSRLRGYEQFF. DNA of the CDR3: TGCGCCAGCAGCCGCCTTCGGGGGTATGAGCAGTTCTTC.

The chain is built from TRBV28 and TRBJ2-6, with 9 bases aligning to TRBD1. The CDR3 runs to 17 residues. Germline CDR1 and CDR2: MDHEN and SYDVKM. J gave up 1 base and V 5 bases, and 6 bases lay outside the gene matches. CDR3 sequence reads: CASSLGQGYSGANVLTF. CDR3 nucleotides: TGTGCCAGCAGTCTCGGACAGGGGTATTCTGGGGCCAACGTCCTGACTTTC.

The chain employs TRBV21-1 and TRBJ2-2; TRBD1 was called by the table and not checked on the DNA. TRBV21-1 is a pseudogene locus. This CDR3 has 16 residues. The CDR3 loop reads CASSTLTGGVTGELFF. The DNA of the CDR3 is TGTGCCAGCAGCACCTTGACAGGGGGTGTCACCGGGGAGCTGTTTTTT.

The V gene is TRBV7-2, the J gene TRBJ2-5, with 8 bases aligning to TRBD1. This CDR3 contains 14 residues. V gave up 5 bases and J gave up 7 bases; unmatched junction bases: 9. Germline V gene lookup returns CDR1 SGHTA and CDR2 FQGNSA. CDR3 DNA: TGTGCCAGCAGCCTCCCCAGGGGGCAGGGGACCCAGTACTTC. It encodes CASSLPRGQGTQYF.

This clone is a singleton in its sample. The chain combines TRBV30 with TRBJ2-1, with 8 bases lining up with TRBD2. The CDR3 is made up of 20 amino acids. After removal of 3 bases from V and 0 bases from J, the junction contained 19 bases not matched to a gene. The germline gives CDR1 GTSNPN, CDR2 SVGIG (reference sequence). As DNA, the CDR3 is TGTGCCTGGAGGCCAAAACGGGGGGGCTTCTCGAGAAGCTCCTACAATGAGCAGTTCTTC. Translation gives CAWRPKRGGFSRSSYNEQFF.

The rearrangement joins TRBV6-5 to TRBJ1-1; D perhaps matches TRBD1 (5 bases). Per the germline V gene, CDR1 is MNHEY and CDR2 is SVGAGI. The CDR3 is 12 amino acids. The V gene lost 6 bases and the J gene lost 5 bases, with 10 bases spanning the gap. The CDR3 nucleotides read TGTGCCAGCAGCCCGGGGGGGACTGAAGCTTTCTTT. Its translation: CASSPGGTEAFF.

V usage is TRBV5-1 and J usage is TRBJ2-2, with 10 nucleotides matching TRBD2. The CDR3 contains 16 residues. Germline values: CDR1 SGHRS, CDR2 YFSETQ. V gave up 2 bases and J gave up 6 bases; unmatched junction bases: 7. The DNA of the CDR3 is TGCGCCAGCAGCTTTCTAGCGGGAGCCCGGCCCGGGGAGCTGTTTTTT. This translates into CASSFLAGARPGELFF.

The rearrangement joins TRBV27 to TRBJ2-7; tentative D call: TRBD1 (6 bases). V lost 8 bases to trimming and J lost 6 bases, with 17 bases between them. The CDR3 length is 13 residues. Per the germline V gene, CDR1 is MNHEY and CDR2 is SMNVEV (reference sequence). The CDR3 sequence is CASLLGTIGEQYV. The CDR3 DNA follows: TGTGCCAGCCTACTCGGGACAATCGGCGAGCAGTACGTC.

The gene calls are TRBV13 and TRBJ2-1, with 7 bases lining up with TRBD2. The length of the CDR3 is 15 residues. J gave up 1 base and V 4 bases, and 4 bases lay outside the gene matches. Germline V gene data show CDR1 as PRHDT and CDR2 as FYEKMQ (reference sequence). The CDR3 sequence: CASSSGLKSYNEQFF. DNA of the CDR3: TGTGCCAGCAGCTCGGGACTAAAATCCTACAATGAGCAGTTCTTC.

The chain links TRBV9 to TRBJ1-1, with unresolved D. V shed 0 bases and J shed 1 base, with 13 bases lying between them. The CDR3 covers 16 residues. The germline gives CDR1 SGDLS, CDR2 YYNGEE. As DNA, the CDR3 is TGTGCCAGCAGCGTAGGGGTTGCCCGGGAGAACACTGAAGCTTTCTTT. It is translated as CASSVGVARENTEAFF.

This clone was seen only a few times. The chain couples TRBV6-1 to TRBJ1-2; 9 bases match TRBD1. V trimming: 2 bases; J trimming: 8 bases; junction bases outside the gene matches: 12. From germline, CDR1 is MNHNS and CDR2 SASEGT. CDR3 size: 16 residues. CDR3 protein: CASSEYRFGQGRGYTF. In DNA, the CDR3 is TGTGCCAGCAGTGAATACCGGTTCGGACAGGGGAGGGGCTACACCTTC.

V gene TRBV21-1 combines with J gene TRBJ1-5. TRBV21-1 is recorded as a pseudogene. This CDR3 spans 15 amino acids. CDR3 nucleotide sequence: TGTGCCAGCAGATACAGGAGGGATAGCAATCAGCCCCAGCATTTT. Translation gives CASRYRRDSNQPQHF.

The CDR3 region has the DNA TGTGCCAGCAGCTTAGGCAGTTTATCCTACGAGCAGTACGTC. Its translation: CASSLGSLSYEQYV. V is TRBV7-8 and J is TRBJ2-7; D is ambiguous. Germline CDR1 SGHVS, CDR2 FQNEAQ. CDR3 length: 14 residues. V lost 1 base and J 1 base, leaving 8 bases between the germline ends.

The chain is built from TRBV7-2 and TRBJ2-1; 8 nucleotides line up with TRBD2. CDR1 and CDR2 from the germline V gene are SGHTA and FQGNSA. V dropped 1 base and J dropped 7; count of bases not matched to a gene: 3. CDR3 length: 14 amino acids. The CDR3 DNA sequence: TGTGCCAGCAGCTTAGACGGGGGGGAGAATGAGCAGTTCTTC. Encoded protein: CASSLDGGENEQFF.